What follows is one T cell receptor (beta chain) and its context. This sample is drawn from a study of control samples from healthy donors and cancer patients. This CDR3 has 14 amino acids. Germline-derived CDR1 and CDR2 are MNHEY and SMNVEV (reference sequence). The V end lost 3 bases, the J end lost 8 bases, and 13 bases lay between the germline ends. Sequencing used immunoSEQ multiplex PCR; TCRdb keeps in-frame clones, though not all of them. The table has roughly 59,000 clones, about 92% seen once; the top ten hold 1.7%. The receptor was derived from a man aged 35 to 55 with colorectal cancer. The chain combines TRBV27 with TRBJ1-4, with a tentative D call TRBD1 (5 bases). The material sequenced was PBMCs. CDR3 in amino acids: CASSLAQGGEKLFF. The CDR3 DNA reads TGTGCCAGCAGTTTGGCTCAGGGAGGAGAAAAACTGTTTTTT.